The present T cell receptor beta chain was sequenced within a study of OX40 agonist ivuxolimab in advanced cancers. Clones were sequenced by immunoSEQ multiplex PCR, and TCRdb holds only the in-frame ones, with some missing. Of tens of thousands of clones listed, around 84% were seen once; the top ten hold approximately 5%. Germline V gives CDR1 KGHSH, CDR2 LQKENI. J gave up 7 bases and V 6 bases, and 5 bases lay outside the gene matches. This CDR3 is 15 amino acids long. This rearrangement joins TRBV18 to TRBJ1-6, with 11 bases matching TRBD1. The TCR sequence derives from an adult with an advanced solid tumor such as melanoma, head and neck, liver or kidney cancer. This specimen consisted of CD4+ or CD8+ T cells sorted from blood, obtained in a trial of the OX40 agonist ivuxolimab. CDR3 in amino acids: CASSPGTGGNSPLHF. The CDR3 nucleotides are TGTGCCAGCTCTCCAGGGACAGGGGGAAATTCACCCCTCCACTTT.